These 27 T cell receptor beta chains originate from one sample sequenced in a study of CD8 T cells in ankylosing spondylitis. General observations from the study: Blood of patients with ankylosing spondylitis appeared to be characterized by a TCR beta motif of several highly homologous variants.

Their antigens remain unidentified. TCRdb re-called the 5' RACE reads with MiXCR, one entry per CDR3 protein. This table holds fewer than 400,000 distinct CDR3 sequences, 7% to 9% found once. Sequenced: blood, either unsorted or a sorted T cell fraction (not recorded which). The receptors shown here come from a male donor with ankylosing spondylitis.

This clonotype was seen only a few times. This chain links TRBV19 with TRBJ2-3, with D hard to call. This CDR3 has 13 residues. The germline V gene has CDR1 LNHDA and CDR2 SQIVND (reference sequence). V dropped 0 bases and J dropped 2 bases, with 3 bases sitting between them. The CDR3 region has the DNA TGTGCCAGTAGTATAGAGGACACAGATACGCAGTATTTT. Translating it yields CASSIEDTDTQYF. Variable domain in full (rest from reference TRBV19 and TRBJ2-3): DGGITQSPKYLFRKEGQNVTLSCEQNLNHDAMYWYRQDPGQGLRLIYYSQIVNDFQKGDIAEGYSVSREKKESFPLTVTSAQKNPTAFYLCASSIEDTDTQYFGPGTRLTVL.

Only a few counts were recorded for this clonotype. J is TRBJ2-3 and V is TRBV24-1, with TRBD2 identical over 12 bases. CDR3 length equals 16 residues. CDR1 KGHDR and CDR2 SFDVKD come from the germline V gene. V lost 3 bases, J lost 3 bases, and 3 bases stayed unmatched. The CDR3 spells CATSDTLAGGTDTQYF. The CDR3 region has the DNA TGTGCCACCAGTGATACTCTAGCGGGAGGGACAGATACGCAGTATTTT.

The chain uses TRBV6-1 and TRBJ1-2, with TRBD1 identical over 11 bases. The germline gives CDR1 MNHNS, CDR2 SASEGT. The CDR3 spans 15 residues. Losses at the gene ends were 8 bases for V and 2 bases for J; bases not matched to a gene: 7. The DNA for the CDR3 is TGTGCCAGCCGACAGGGACAGGGGGGCAACTATGGCTACACCTTC. Protein sequence: CASRQGQGGNYGYTF.

The V and J genes are TRBV7-2 and TRBJ2-7; D tentatively fits TRBD1 or TRBD2 (6 bases each). This CDR3 has 14 amino acids. From germline, CDR1 is SGHTA and CDR2 FQGNSA. The germline V and J ends were trimmed by 0 bases and 5 bases, with 11 bases remaining between them. This CDR3 is CASSLAQGRNEQYF. The CDR3 DNA reads as TGTGCCAGCAGCTTAGCCCAGGGGAGGAACGAGCAGTACTTC.

The rearrangement uses TRBV20-1 and TRBJ2-7; D possibly corresponds to TRBD2 (6 bases). Germline loops: CDR1 DFQATT, CDR2 SNEGSKA (reference sequence). The CDR3 spans 16 residues. V lost 2 bases and J lost 0, with 17 bases in between. The CDR3 DNA reads as TGCAGTGCTAGACCCCTGGAGGGAGGACTCTCCTACGAGCAGTACTTC. Translation gives CSARPLEGGLSYEQYF.

This clonotype appeared a few times. The rearrangement uses TRBV18 and TRBJ2-1, with TRBD2 matching 12 bases. This CDR3 is 16 amino acids long. The V and J ends lost 4 bases and 0 bases, in that order; junction bases with no gene match: 1. From germline, CDR1 is KGHSH and CDR2 LQKENI. In DNA, the CDR3 is TGTGCCAGCTCACAACTAGCGGGAGGCTCCTACAATGAGCAGTTCTTC. Protein: CASSQLAGGSYNEQFF. The variable domain in full, completed from reference TRBV18 and TRBJ2-1, reads NAGVMQNPRHLVRRRGQEARLRCSPMKGHSHVYWYRQLPEEGLKFMVYLQKENIIDESGMPKERFSAEFPKEGPSILRIQQVVRGDSAAYFCASSQLAGGSYNEQFFGPGTRLTVL.

The J gene is TRBJ1-1, the V gene TRBV7-8; TRBD1 matches at 11 bases. CDR3 size: 13 residues. Unmatched junction bases numbered 4, after V lost 4 bases and J lost 9 bases. Germline CDR1 and CDR2: SGHVS and FQNEAQ. The CDR3 protein is CASSSGTGGKAFF. DNA of the CDR3: TGTGCCAGCAGCTCAGGGACAGGGGGGAAAGCTTTCTTT.

The genes are TRBV6-1 and TRBJ2-7; D is undetermined. Germline V lookup: CDR1 MNHNS, CDR2 SASEGT. This CDR3 is 14 amino acids long. Trimming left V 6 bases short and J 3 bases short, with 15 bases between. CDR3 nucleotide sequence: TGTGCCAGCAGCCCAGAGCCGACCGTCTACGAGCAGTACTTC. This encodes CASSPEPTVYEQYF.

The gene calls are TRBV27 and TRBJ2-7; 8 bases line up with TRBD2. CDR3 length equals 15 residues. Per the germline V gene, CDR1 is MNHEY and CDR2 is SMNVEV (reference sequence). Trimming took 3 bases from V and 1 from J; bases not matched to a gene: 5. The CDR3 here is CASSFGPGGSYEQYF. DNA of the CDR3: TGTGCCAGCAGTTTCGGGCCGGGAGGGTCCTACGAGCAGTACTTC.

This clonotype appeared a few times. This sequence joins TRBV20-1 and TRBJ2-1; no reliable D call. CDR1 is DFQATT, CDR2 SNEGSKA, per germline (reference sequence). Trimming pared 1 base from V and 8 bases from J, leaving 12 bases between. This CDR3 spans 13 amino acids. The CDR3: CSARVALMDEQFF. CDR3 nucleotides: TGCAGTGCTAGAGTTGCTCTTATGGATGAGCAGTTCTTC.

This clonotype has a handful of counts. The chain employs TRBV3-1 and TRBJ2-1; tentatively, D is TRBD2 (6 bases). CDR1 is LGHDT and CDR2 is YNNKEL in the germline V gene (reference sequence). The ends were cut back, 4 bases at V and 4 bases at J, with 11 bases in the middle. The CDR3 consists of 14 residues. CDR3 nucleotide sequence: TGTGCCAGCAGCCCCCGGGAGATATACAATGAGCAGTTCTTC. It yields the protein CASSPREIYNEQFF.

This clonotype was found many times. CDR3 nucleotide sequence: TGTGCCAGCAGCTTCGGGACAGCGAACACTGAAGCTTTCTTT. Encoded protein: CASSFGTANTEAFF. The chain couples TRBV7-9 to TRBJ1-1; 7 nucleotides line up with TRBD1. V lost 3 bases, J lost 1 base, and 2 bases stayed unmatched. CDR1 is SEHNR, CDR2 FQNEAQ, per germline (reference sequence). The CDR3 has 14 amino acids.

This clonotype was recorded a few times. The chain uses TRBV24-1 and TRBJ2-1; D remains unclear. The CDR3 length is 14 residues. V was shortened by 3 bases and J by 9 bases, with 14 bases between the two germline ends. Germline values: CDR1 KGHDR, CDR2 SFDVKD. The CDR3, as DNA: TGTGCCACCAGTGATCTGCTCGGGTGGGTTGAGCAGTTCTTC. Its translation is CATSDLLGWVEQFF.

This clonotype was seen repeatedly, ten times or more. The rearrangement joins TRBV2 to TRBJ1-2; TRBD1 agrees at 8 bases. The CDR3 totals 14 residues. Germline assignment: CDR1 SNHLY and CDR2 FYNNEI. The V and J ends lost 8 bases and 5 bases, in that order; junction bases with no gene match: 10. The chain's CDR3 is CASPGRQGHYGYTF. For the CDR3, the DNA is TGTGCCAGCCCAGGTCGACAGGGGCATTATGGCTACACCTTC.

This clonotype has a handful of counts. V usage is TRBV5-1 and J usage is TRBJ2-5, with D perhaps TRBD2 (6 bases). Per the germline V gene, CDR1 is SGHRS and CDR2 is YFSETQ. V was pared by 2 bases and J by 7 bases, with 18 bases between. The CDR3 spans 15 residues. CDR3 sequence (DNA): TGCGCCAGCAGCTTAGGCGGGGCGCCGGCTGGGACCCAGTACTTC. Protein: CASSLGGAPAGTQYF.

This clonotype was counted between two and nine times. V and J are TRBV20-1 and TRBJ2-7; TRBD2 matches at 11 bases. In germline, CDR1 is DFQATT, CDR2 SNEGSKA (reference sequence). V dropped 5 bases and J dropped 2; count of bases not matched to a gene: 8. The length of the CDR3 is 15 residues. The CDR3 here is CSARGGTSGTYEQYF. The CDR3 region has the DNA TGCAGTGCTCGAGGAGGGACTAGCGGAACCTACGAGCAGTACTTC.

The V call is TRBV3-1, the J call TRBJ2-2; 14 positions match TRBD2. The CDR3 is 16 amino acids. J lost 7 bases, V lost 4 bases, and 5 bases had no gene match. The germline V gene has CDR1 LGHDT and CDR2 YNNKEL (reference sequence). CDR3 in amino acids: CASSRLAGGQVGELFF. The CDR3 nucleotides are TGTGCCAGCAGCCGACTAGCGGGAGGGCAGGTCGGGGAGCTGTTTTTT.

This clonotype has just a few counts. The V and J genes are TRBV18 and TRBJ2-5; TRBD1 aligns across 8 bases. The CDR3 runs 18 residues. Unmatched junction bases numbered 13, after V lost 3 bases and J lost 1 base. Germline V gene lookup returns CDR1 KGHSH and CDR2 LQKENI. The CDR3 spells CASSPRRRTGLLQETQYF. CDR3 sequence (DNA): TGTGCCAGCTCACCTCGCAGGAGGACAGGGCTACTCCAAGAGACCCAGTACTTC. Combining the CDR3 with reference TRBV18 and TRBJ2-5 gives the whole variable domain NAGVMQNPRHLVRRRGQEARLRCSPMKGHSHVYWYRQLPEEGLKFMVYLQKENIIDESGMPKERFSAEFPKEGPSILRIQQVVRGDSAAYFCASSPRRRTGLLQETQYFGPGTRLLVL.

This clonotype was recorded once. The rearrangement uses TRBV4-1 and TRBJ2-7; no definite D call. CDR1 is MGHRA and CDR2 is YSYEKL in the germline V gene. The CDR3 spans 14 residues. Trimming left V 4 bases short and J 6 bases short, with 16 bases between. CDR3 sequence reads: CASSRSLDRAEQYF. DNA for the CDR3: TGCGCCAGCAGCCGGTCGCTGGACCGCGCCGAGCAGTACTTC.

This clonotype was found a few times. The V and J genes are TRBV4-2 and TRBJ2-1; TRBD2 agrees at 8 bases. CDR3 size: 13 residues. CDR1 LGHNA and CDR2 YNFKEQ come from the germline V gene. V lost 7 bases and J lost 9; bases outside the gene matches: 8. In nucleotides, the CDR3 is TGTGCCAGCACCTCAGCGGGAGCAGTTGAGCAGTTCTTC. It codes for CASTSAGAVEQFF.

The chain has TRBV4-2 and TRBJ2-1; no definite D call. V was trimmed by 0 bases and J by 0 bases, leaving 9 bases between them. The germline gives CDR1 LGHNA, CDR2 YNFKEQ. The CDR3 sequence is 16 residues long. CDR3 loop: CASSQEETYSYNEQFF. CDR3 in DNA: TGTGCCAGCAGCCAAGAAGAGACTTACTCCTACAATGAGCAGTTCTTC.

This clonotype has more than one count but fewer than ten. The chain carries TRBV4-2 and TRBJ2-7; no clear D. V dropped 0 bases and J dropped 6 bases, with 18 bases sitting between them. The CDR3 has 16 residues. Germline V gene lookup returns CDR1 LGHNA and CDR2 YNFKEQ. The CDR3 protein is CASSQEFWNPLSEQYF. The DNA for the CDR3 is TGTGCCAGCAGCCAAGAATTTTGGAACCCGCTCTCCGAGCAGTACTTC.

The sample holds a few counts of this clonotype. The chain employs TRBV19 and TRBJ2-6; D is unresolved. The length of the CDR3 is 18 residues. Germline V gene data show CDR1 as LNHDA and CDR2 as SQIVND (reference sequence). V was clipped by 3 bases and J by 0 bases, with 15 bases between them. The CDR3 coding sequence is TGTGCCAGTAGTATCAACGGACCCTTATACTCTGGGGCCAACGTCCTGACTTTC. As protein: CASSINGPLYSGANVLTF.

On this clonotype itself: One end of the junction is discordant with germline, which a read error may explain. The CDR3 nucleotides read TGCGCCAGCATCTTGGGGACTAGCGCAGACAATGAGCAGTTCTTC. This encodes CASILGTSADNEQFF. V gene TRBV5-1 combines with J gene TRBJ2-1; 10 bases line up with TRBD2. CDR1 is SGHRS, CDR2 YFSETQ, per germline. CDR3 length: 15 residues.

This clonotype occurred a few times. V gene TRBV28 combines with J gene TRBJ2-5; D might be TRBD2 (6 bases). Trimming shortened V by 2 bases and J by 4 bases, and 11 bases separated the two germline ends. This CDR3 is built from 14 residues. Germline assignment: CDR1 MDHEN and CDR2 SYDVKM. The chain's CDR3 is CASSLHGRRETQYF. The CDR3 DNA reads as TGTGCCAGCAGTTTACACGGGAGAAGAGAGACCCAGTACTTC.

Only a few counts were recorded for this clonotype. The chain is built from TRBV7-3 and TRBJ2-1; the match to TRBD2 covers 7 bases. Germline V lookup: CDR1 SGHTA, CDR2 FQGTGA. CDR3 size: 13 residues. V lost 5 bases to trimming and J lost 10 bases; unmatched junction nucleotides: 8. CDR3 loop: CASSQTVAGEQFF. DNA for the CDR3: TGTGCCAGCAGCCAGACCGTAGCGGGCGAGCAGTTCTTC.

The genes are TRBV5-1 and TRBJ2-1; 11 bases line up with TRBD2. Germline CDR1 reads SGHRS; CDR2 reads YFSETQ. V shed 4 bases, J shed 15 bases, and the junction held 6 bases outside the gene matches. This CDR3 is 12 amino acids long. CDR3 nucleotides: TGCGCCAGCAGCGATAGCGGGAGGGCCTGGTTCTTC. Translation: CASSDSGRAWFF.